Shown below are 14 T cell receptor beta chains from a single sample sequenced in a study of T cell responses to AZD1222 COVID-19 vaccine. Using immunoSEQ multiplex PCR, the repertoire was profiled, and TCRdb retains in-frame clones only, with some absent. The data hold about 140,000 clones, with 80% to 95% observed a single time. Sequencing used peripheral blood, obtained on day 0 of AZD1222 vaccination. Receptor source: an adult in good health.

The chain employs TRBV5-5 and TRBJ2-1; D may correspond to TRBD1 or TRBD2 (5 bases each). V was clipped by 4 bases and J by 1 base, with 15 bases between them. In germline, CDR1 is SGHKS, CDR2 YYEKEE (reference sequence). CDR3 length equals 16 residues. CDR3 coding DNA: TGTGCCAGCAGCCAGACCGGGACCCCGTCCTACAATGAGCAGTTCTTC. Its translation: CASSQTGTPSYNEQFF.

This chain's CDR3 is CASSLDPAQETQYF. Written as DNA, the CDR3 is TGTGCCAGCAGCTTAGATCCAGCCCAAGAGACCCAGTACTTC. V is TRBV7-7 and J is TRBJ2-5; D unresolved. V lost 1 base and J lost 1, with 7 bases in between. Germline V gene data show CDR1 as SSHAT and CDR2 as FNYEAQ (reference sequence). The CDR3 runs to 14 residues.

This clone was recorded once. DNA of the CDR3: TGTGCCAGCACTACCCAGGGGTTTGCGAACACTGAAGCTTTCTTT. This translates into CASTTQGFANTEAFF. This sequence joins TRBV28 and TRBJ1-1, with D perhaps TRBD1 (6 bases). This CDR3 has 15 residues. CDR1 MDHEN and CDR2 SYDVKM come from the germline V gene. Deletions cut 7 bases from V and 1 base from J, with 16 bases between.

The chain is built from TRBV5-8 and TRBJ1-6, with D possibly TRBD1 on 5 matching bases. The germline V and J ends were trimmed by 0 bases and 15 bases, with 13 bases remaining between them. In germline, CDR1 is SGHTS, CDR2 YDEGEE. This CDR3 is built from 13 residues. This chain's CDR3 is CASSLAGLKLLHF. The CDR3 nucleotides are TGTGCCAGCAGCTTGGCAGGGTTGAAGCTCCTCCACTTT.

In DNA, the CDR3 is TGTGCCAGCGTAGGCCTGGCGGAGCCAGTCACAGATACGCAGTATTTT. It encodes CASVGLAEPVTDTQYF. The chain has TRBV2 and TRBJ2-3; no firm D call. The V gene's germline CDR1 is SNHLY and CDR2 FYNNEI. CDR3 length: 16 amino acids. V lost 8 bases and J lost 2, with 20 bases in between.

V usage is TRBV12-5 and J usage is TRBJ2-6, with 8 bases that match TRBD1. The CDR3 is 13 residues long. Germline V CDR1 and CDR2: LGHNT, FRNRAP. The ends lost 6 bases at V and 7 bases at J; junction bases unmatched: 2. CDR3 in amino acids: CASGGQAANVLTF. DNA of the CDR3: TGTGCTAGTGGGGGACAGGCAGCCAACGTCCTGACTTTC.

The CDR3 sequence is CASSLAPFHEQYF. The CDR3 DNA is TGTGCCAGCAGCTTGGCGCCATTCCACGAGCAGTACTTC. The gene calls are TRBV11-2 and TRBJ2-7, with D unresolved. This CDR3 is 13 amino acids long. Deletions cut 3 bases from V and 5 bases from J, with 11 bases between. Germline V gene sequence: CDR1 SGHAT, CDR2 FQNNGV.

The chain links TRBV11-2 to TRBJ2-1, with D unclear. The germline CDR1 and CDR2 sequences are SGHAT and FQNNGV. The CDR3 runs to 12 residues. The V end lost 5 bases, the J end lost 0 bases, and 2 bases lay between the germline ends. The CDR3 protein is CASSGSYNEQFF. CDR3 DNA sequence: TGTGCCAGCAGCGGCTCCTACAATGAGCAGTTCTTC.

The CDR3 sequence: CASNKGQIYTEAFF. CDR3 DNA: TGTGCCAGTAATAAGGGACAGATCTACACTGAAGCTTTCTTT. The chain employs TRBV19 and TRBJ1-1, with TRBD1 matching over 7 bases. In germline, CDR1 is LNHDA, CDR2 SQIVND (reference sequence). CDR3 length: 14 residues. The V and J ends lost 7 bases and 3 bases, in that order; junction bases with no gene match: 8. Full variable domain (remainder filled in from reference TRBV19 and TRBJ1-1): DGGITQSPKYLFRKEGQNVTLSCEQNLNHDAMYWYRQDPGQGLRLIYYSQIVNDFQKGDIAEGYSVSREKKESFPLTVTSAQKNPTAFYLCASNKGQIYTEAFFGQGTRLTVV.

The chain links TRBV19 to TRBJ1-4; 9 bases align to TRBD1. The CDR3 is made up of 16 amino acids. Looked up from germline, CDR1 is LNHDA and CDR2 is SQIVND (reference sequence). V lost 5 bases and J lost 0; bases outside the gene matches: 4. CDR3 in amino acids: CASSRQGVATNEKLFF. The CDR3 coding sequence is TGTGCCAGTAGTCGACAGGGGGTTGCAACTAATGAAAAACTGTTTTTT.

The rearrangement links TRBV4-1 to TRBJ1-3, with D perhaps TRBD1 (6 bases). The CDR3 is made up of 14 amino acids. The V gene's germline CDR1 is MGHRA and CDR2 YSYEKL. Deletions cut 4 bases from V and 3 bases from J, with 10 bases between. This CDR3 is CASSRGAFGNTIYF. CDR3 DNA: TGCGCCAGCAGCCGGGGGGCGTTTGGAAACACCATATATTTT.

V usage is TRBV5-4 and J usage is TRBJ2-5; 9 bases align to TRBD2. Per the germline V gene, CDR1 is SGHNT and CDR2 is YYREEE (reference sequence). This CDR3 contains 15 residues. The ends lost 6 bases at V and 4 bases at J; junction bases unmatched: 10. The DNA of the CDR3 is TGTGCCAGCACCCCCAGGGCGGGAGGGCGAGAGACCCAGTACTTC. This codes for CASTPRAGGRETQYF. Using reference TRBV5-4 and TRBJ2-5 for the parts outside the CDR3, the full variable domain is ETGVTQSPTHLIKTRGQQVTLRCSSQSGHNTVSWYQQALGQGPQFIFQYYREEENGRGNFPPRFSGLQFPNYSSELNVNALELDDSALYLCASTPRAGGRETQYFGPGTRLLVL.

The table lists this clone with a few counts. The V and J genes are TRBV9 and TRBJ2-3; no firm D call. The CDR3 is made up of 16 amino acids. Germline lookup yields CDR1 SGDLS and CDR2 YYNGEE. V lost 0 bases and J lost 2, with 13 bases in between. The CDR3 protein is CASSVASSFNTDTQYF. CDR3 coding DNA: TGTGCCAGCAGCGTAGCGTCCTCGTTTAACACAGATACGCAGTATTTT.

This clone was picked up a small number of times. DNA of the CDR3: TGTGCCAGCAGCCTGAGGACGGGTGGCTACACCTTC. Its protein product is CASSLRTGGYTF. This chain joins TRBV12-3 or TRBV12-4 and TRBJ1-2; D is ambiguous. V was shortened by 6 bases and J by 7 bases, with 12 bases between the two germline ends. The CDR3 runs 12 residues.